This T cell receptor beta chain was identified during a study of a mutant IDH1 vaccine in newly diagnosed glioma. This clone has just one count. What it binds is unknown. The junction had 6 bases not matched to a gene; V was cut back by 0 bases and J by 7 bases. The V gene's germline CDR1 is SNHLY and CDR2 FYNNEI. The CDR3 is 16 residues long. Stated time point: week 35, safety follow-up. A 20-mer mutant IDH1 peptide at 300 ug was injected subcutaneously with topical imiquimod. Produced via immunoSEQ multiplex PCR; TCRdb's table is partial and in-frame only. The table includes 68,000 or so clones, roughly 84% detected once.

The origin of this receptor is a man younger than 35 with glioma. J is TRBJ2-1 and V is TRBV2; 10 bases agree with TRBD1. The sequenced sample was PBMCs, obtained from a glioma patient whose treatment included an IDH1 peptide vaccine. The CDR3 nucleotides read TGTGCCAGCAGTGAAGCGATGGGACAGGGGTGGAATGAGCAGTTCTTC. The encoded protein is CASSEAMGQGWNEQFF.